This TCR beta chain is drawn from a study of T cells in Graves' hyperthyroidism and ophthalmopathy. Researchers barred patients who had uncontrolled infection, other autoimmune disease, pregnancy or lactation. Broader study findings: Ophthalmopathy was separated from stable hyperthyroidism by a 13 V-J model. In validation, the model predicted ophthalmopathy. These predictions came a median roughly 6.5 months before onset.

Using RNA transcripts as the source, TCR beta CDR3 regions were amplified. The HTBI set primed first-round TCR CDR3 RT-PCR. From the multiplex PCR reads, TCRdb called clonotypes with MiXCR, one entry per CDR3 protein. Here the sample spans some 800,000 distinct CDR3 sequences, over 35% being singletons. The CDR3 extends over 14 amino acids. Germline CDR1 reads SGHTA; CDR2 reads FQGTGA. About this clonotype: Its target is unknown.

Sequenced sample: blood. The rearrangement joins TRBV7-3 to TRBJ2-7; 9 bases fit TRBD1. The J call may be faulty, since TRBJ2-1 better matches the DNA end. The origin of this receptor is a man between 18 and 35 years old with Graves' hyperthyroidism. The CDR3 reads CASSLHRGPNEQFF. As DNA, the CDR3 is TGTGCCAGCAGCCTCCACAGGGGGCCGAATGAGCAGTTCTTC.